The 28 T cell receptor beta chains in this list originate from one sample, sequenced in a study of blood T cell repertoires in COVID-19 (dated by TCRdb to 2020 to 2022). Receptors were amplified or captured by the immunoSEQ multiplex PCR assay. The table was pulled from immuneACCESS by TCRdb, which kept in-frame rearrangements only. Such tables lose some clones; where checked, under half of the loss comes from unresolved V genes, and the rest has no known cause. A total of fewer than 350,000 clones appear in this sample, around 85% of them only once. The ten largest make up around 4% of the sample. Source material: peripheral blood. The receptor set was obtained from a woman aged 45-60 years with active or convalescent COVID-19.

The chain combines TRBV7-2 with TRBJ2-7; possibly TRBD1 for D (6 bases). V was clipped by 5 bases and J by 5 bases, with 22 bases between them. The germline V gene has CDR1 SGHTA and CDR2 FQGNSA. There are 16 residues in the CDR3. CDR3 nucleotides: TGTGCCAGCAGCGCCCACCGCCAGGGGATCGGCGACGAGCAGTACTTC. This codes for CASSAHRQGIGDEQYF.

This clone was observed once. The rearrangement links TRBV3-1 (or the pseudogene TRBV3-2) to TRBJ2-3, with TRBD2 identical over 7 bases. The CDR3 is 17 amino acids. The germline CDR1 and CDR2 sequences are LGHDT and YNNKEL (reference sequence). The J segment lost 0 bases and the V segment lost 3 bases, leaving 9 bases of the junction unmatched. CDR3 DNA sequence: TGTGCCAGCAGCCATCAGCTAGCGGTAGATAGCACAGATACGCAGTATTTT. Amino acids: CASSHQLAVDSTDTQYF.

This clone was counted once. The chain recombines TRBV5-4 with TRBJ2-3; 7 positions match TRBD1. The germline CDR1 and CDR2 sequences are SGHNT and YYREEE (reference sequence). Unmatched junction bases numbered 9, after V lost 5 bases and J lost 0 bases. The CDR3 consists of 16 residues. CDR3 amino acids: CASSQGQLRSTDTQYF. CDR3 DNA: TGTGCCAGCAGTCAGGGACAGCTAAGAAGCACAGATACGCAGTATTTT.

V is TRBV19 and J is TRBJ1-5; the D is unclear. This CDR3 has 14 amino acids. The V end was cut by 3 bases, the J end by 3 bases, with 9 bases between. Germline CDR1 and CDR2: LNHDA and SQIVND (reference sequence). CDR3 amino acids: CASSMRGANQPQHF. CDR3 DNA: TGTGCCAGTAGTATGCGGGGAGCCAATCAGCCCCAGCATTTT.

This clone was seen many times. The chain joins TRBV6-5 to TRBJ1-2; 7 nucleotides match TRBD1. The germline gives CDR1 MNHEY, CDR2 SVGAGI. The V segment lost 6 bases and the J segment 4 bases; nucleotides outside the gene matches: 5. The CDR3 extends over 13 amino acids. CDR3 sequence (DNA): TGTGCCAGCAGCCTACAGGGGCGCTATGGCTACACCTTC. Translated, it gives CASSLQGRYGYTF.

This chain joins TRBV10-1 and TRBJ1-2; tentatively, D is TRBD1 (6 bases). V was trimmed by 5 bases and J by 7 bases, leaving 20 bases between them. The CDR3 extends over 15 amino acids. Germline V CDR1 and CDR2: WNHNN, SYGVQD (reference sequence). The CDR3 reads CASSPDLQGTGGYTF. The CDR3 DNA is TGCGCCAGCAGTCCAGACTTACAGGGCACCGGTGGCTACACCTTC.

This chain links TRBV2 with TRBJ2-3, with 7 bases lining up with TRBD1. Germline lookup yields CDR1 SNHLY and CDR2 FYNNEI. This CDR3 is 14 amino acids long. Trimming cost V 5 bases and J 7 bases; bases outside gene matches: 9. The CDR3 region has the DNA TGTGCCAGCAGTCCAGGGACAGCGTTTTATACGCAGTATTTT. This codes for CASSPGTAFYTQYF. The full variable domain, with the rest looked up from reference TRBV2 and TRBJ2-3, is EPEVTQTPSHQVTQMGQEVILRCVPISNHLYFYWYRQILGQKVEFLVSFYNNEISEKSEIFDDQFSVERPDGSNFTLKIRSTKLEDSAMYFCASSPGTAFYTQYFGPGTRLTVL.

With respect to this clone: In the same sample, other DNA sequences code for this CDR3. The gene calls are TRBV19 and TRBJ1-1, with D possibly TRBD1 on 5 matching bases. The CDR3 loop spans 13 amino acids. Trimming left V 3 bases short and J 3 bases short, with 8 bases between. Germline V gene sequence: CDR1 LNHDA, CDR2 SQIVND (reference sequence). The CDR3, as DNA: TGTGCCAGTAGTATTACGGGGGACACTGAAGCTTTCTTT. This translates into CASSITGDTEAFF. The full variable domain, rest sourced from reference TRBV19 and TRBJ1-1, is DGGITQSPKYLFRKEGQNVTLSCEQNLNHDAMYWYRQDPGQGLRLIYYSQIVNDFQKGDIAEGYSVSREKKESFPLTVTSAQKNPTAFYLCASSITGDTEAFFGQGTRLTVV.

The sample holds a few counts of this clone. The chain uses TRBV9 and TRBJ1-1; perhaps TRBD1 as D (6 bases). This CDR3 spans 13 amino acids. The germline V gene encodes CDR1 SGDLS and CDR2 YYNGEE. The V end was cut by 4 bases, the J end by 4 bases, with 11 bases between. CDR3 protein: CASSQGGRTEAFF. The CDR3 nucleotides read TGTGCCAGCAGCCAAGGGGGACGCACTGAAGCTTTCTTT.

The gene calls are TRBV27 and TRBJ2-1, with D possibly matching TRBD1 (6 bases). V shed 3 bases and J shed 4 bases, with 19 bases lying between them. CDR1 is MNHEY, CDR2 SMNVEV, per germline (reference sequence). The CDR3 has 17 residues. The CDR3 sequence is CASSLLEVETGYNEQFF. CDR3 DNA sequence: TGTGCCAGCAGTTTGCTGGAAGTAGAGACAGGATACAATGAGCAGTTCTTC.

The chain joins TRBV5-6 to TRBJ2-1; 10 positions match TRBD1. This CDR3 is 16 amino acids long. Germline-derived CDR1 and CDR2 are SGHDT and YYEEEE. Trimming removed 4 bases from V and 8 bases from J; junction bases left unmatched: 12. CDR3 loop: CASSPTGTGVSDEQFF. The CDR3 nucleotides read TGTGCCAGCAGCCCTACCGGGACAGGGGTGTCAGATGAGCAGTTCTTC.

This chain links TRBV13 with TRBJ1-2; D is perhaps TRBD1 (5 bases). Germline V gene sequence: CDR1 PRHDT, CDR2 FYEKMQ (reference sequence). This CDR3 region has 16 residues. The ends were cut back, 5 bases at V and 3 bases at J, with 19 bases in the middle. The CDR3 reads CASSNYGREGDYGYTF. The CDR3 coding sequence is TGTGCCAGCAGCAATTACGGCAGGGAAGGAGACTATGGCTACACCTTC.

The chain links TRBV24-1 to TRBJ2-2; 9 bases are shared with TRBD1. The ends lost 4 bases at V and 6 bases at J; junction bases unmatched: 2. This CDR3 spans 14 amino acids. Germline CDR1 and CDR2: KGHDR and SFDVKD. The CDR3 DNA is TGTGCCACCAGTGACCGGACAGGGGCCGGGGAGCTGTTTTTT. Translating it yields CATSDRTGAGELFF.

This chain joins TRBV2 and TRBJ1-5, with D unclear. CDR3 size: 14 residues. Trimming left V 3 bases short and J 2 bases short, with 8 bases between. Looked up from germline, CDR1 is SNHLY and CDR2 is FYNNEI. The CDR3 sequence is CASSDAEGNQPQHF. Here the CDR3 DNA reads TGTGCCAGCAGTGACGCGGAGGGCAATCAGCCCCAGCATTTT. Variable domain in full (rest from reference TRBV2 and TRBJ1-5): EPEVTQTPSHQVTQMGQEVILRCVPISNHLYFYWYRQILGQKVEFLVSFYNNEISEKSEIFDDQFSVERPDGSNFTLKIRSTKLEDSAMYFCASSDAEGNQPQHFGDGTRLSIL.

The CDR3 loop reads CASSRNTSGTTEAFF. The CDR3 coding sequence is TGTGCCAGCTCCCGTAACACTTCAGGCACCACTGAAGCTTTCTTT. The J gene is TRBJ1-1, the V gene TRBV18; D is uncertain. Trimming took 6 bases from V and 4 from J, leaving 18 bases between them. CDR1 KGHSH and CDR2 LQKENI come from the germline V gene. CDR3 size: 15 residues. The variable domain in full, completed from reference TRBV18 and TRBJ1-1, reads NAGVMQNPRHLVRRRGQEARLRCSPMKGHSHVYWYRQLPEEGLKFMVYLQKENIIDESGMPKERFSAEFPKEGPSILRIQQVVRGDSAAYFCASSRNTSGTTEAFFGQGTRLTVV.

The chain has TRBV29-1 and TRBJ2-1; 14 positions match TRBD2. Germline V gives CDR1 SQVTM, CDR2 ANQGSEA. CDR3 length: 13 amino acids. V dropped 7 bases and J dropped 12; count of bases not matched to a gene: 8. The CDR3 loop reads CSAGTSGSRLQFF. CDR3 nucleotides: TGCAGCGCCGGGACTAGCGGGAGCCGGCTGCAGTTCTTC.

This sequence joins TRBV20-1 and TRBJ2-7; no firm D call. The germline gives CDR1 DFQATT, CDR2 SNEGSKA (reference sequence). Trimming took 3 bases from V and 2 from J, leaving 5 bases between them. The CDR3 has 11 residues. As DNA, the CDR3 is TGCAGTGCTAGCCAAACCTACGAGCAGTACTTC. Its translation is CSASQTYEQYF.

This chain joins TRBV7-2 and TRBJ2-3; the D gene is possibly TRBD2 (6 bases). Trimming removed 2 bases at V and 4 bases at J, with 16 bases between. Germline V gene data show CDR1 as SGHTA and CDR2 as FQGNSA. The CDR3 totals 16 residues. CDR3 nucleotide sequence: TGTGCCAGCAGCTTAACGACCGGGAGTTGGTCAGATACGCAGTATTTT. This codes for CASSLTTGSWSDTQYF.

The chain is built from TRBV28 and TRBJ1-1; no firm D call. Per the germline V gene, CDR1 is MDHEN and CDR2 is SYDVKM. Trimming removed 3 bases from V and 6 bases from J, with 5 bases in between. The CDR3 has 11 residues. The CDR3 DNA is TGTGCCAGCAGTTTTAGTTCTGAAGCTTTCTTT. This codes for CASSFSSEAFF.

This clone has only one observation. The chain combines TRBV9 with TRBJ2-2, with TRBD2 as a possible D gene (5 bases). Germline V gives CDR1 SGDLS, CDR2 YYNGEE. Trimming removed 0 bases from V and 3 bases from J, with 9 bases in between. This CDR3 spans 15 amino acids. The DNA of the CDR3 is TGTGCCAGCAGCGTAGGAGGGATCGACACCGGGGAGCTGTTTTTT. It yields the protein CASSVGGIDTGELFF. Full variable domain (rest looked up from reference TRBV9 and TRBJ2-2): DSGVTQTPKHLITATGQRVTLRCSPRSGDLSVYWYQQSLDQGLQFLIQYYNGEERAKGNILERFSAQQFPDLHSELNLSSLELGDSALYFCASSVGGIDTGELFFGEGSRLTVL.

CDR3 amino acids: CASSPVRVGTEAFF. Written as DNA, the CDR3 is TGTGCCAGCAGCCCGGTCAGGGTGGGCACTGAAGCTTTCTTT. The V gene is TRBV7-2, the J gene TRBJ1-1, with D perhaps TRBD1 (5 bases). This CDR3 comprises 14 residues. Germline-derived CDR1 and CDR2 are SGHTA and FQGNSA. With 5 bases removed from V and 4 bases from J, the gap between germline ends came to 14 bases.

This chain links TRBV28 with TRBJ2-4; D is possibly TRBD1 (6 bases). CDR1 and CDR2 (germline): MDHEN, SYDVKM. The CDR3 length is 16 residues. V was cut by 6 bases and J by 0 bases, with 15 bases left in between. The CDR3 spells CASSPTGRVAKNIQYF. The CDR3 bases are TGTGCCAGCAGCCCAACAGGGCGTGTAGCCAAAAACATTCAGTACTTC.

CDR3 sequence: CASSGGRAGEQYF. The DNA for the CDR3 is TGTGCCAGCAGCGGCGGGAGGGCCGGCGAGCAGTACTTC. The chain combines TRBV7-2 with TRBJ2-7, with TRBD2 matching 9 bases. The germline gives CDR1 SGHTA, CDR2 FQGNSA. The CDR3 has 13 residues. J gave up 6 bases and V 5 bases, and 5 bases lay outside the gene matches. The whole variable domain, remainder taken from reference TRBV7-2 and TRBJ2-7, is GAGVSQSPSNKVTEKGKDVELRCDPISGHTALYWYRQSLGQGLEFLIYFQGNSAPDKSGLPSDRFSAERTGGSVSTLTIQRTQQEDSAVYLCASSGGRAGEQYFGPGTRLTVT.

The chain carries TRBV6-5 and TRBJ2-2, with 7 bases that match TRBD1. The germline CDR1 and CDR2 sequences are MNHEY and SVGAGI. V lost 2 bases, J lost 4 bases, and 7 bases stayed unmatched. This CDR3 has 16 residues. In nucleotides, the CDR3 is TGTGCCAGCAGTTACCAGACAGGGCCGGCCACCGGGGAGCTGTTTTTT. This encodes CASSYQTGPATGELFF.

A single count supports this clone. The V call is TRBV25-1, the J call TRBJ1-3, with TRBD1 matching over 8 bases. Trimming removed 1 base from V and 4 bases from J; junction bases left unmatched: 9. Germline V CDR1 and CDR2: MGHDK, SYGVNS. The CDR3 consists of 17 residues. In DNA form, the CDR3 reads TGTGCCAGCAGTGAATGGGCCGGACAGGGAGGGGGAAACACCATATATTTT. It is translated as CASSEWAGQGGGNTIYF.

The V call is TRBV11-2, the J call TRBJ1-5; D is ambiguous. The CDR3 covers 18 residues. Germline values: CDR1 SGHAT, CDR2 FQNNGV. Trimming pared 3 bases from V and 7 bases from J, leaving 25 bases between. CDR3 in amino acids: CASSFPKWTKGGGQPQHF. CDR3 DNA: TGTGCCAGCAGCTTTCCTAAATGGACGAAGGGAGGCGGGCAGCCCCAGCATTTT. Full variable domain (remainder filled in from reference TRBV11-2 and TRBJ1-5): EAGVAQSPRYKIIEKRQSVAFWCNPISGHATLYWYQQILGQGPKLLIQFQNNGVVDDSQLPKDRFSAERLKGVDSTLKIQPAKLEDSAVYLCASSFPKWTKGGGQPQHFGDGTRLSIL.

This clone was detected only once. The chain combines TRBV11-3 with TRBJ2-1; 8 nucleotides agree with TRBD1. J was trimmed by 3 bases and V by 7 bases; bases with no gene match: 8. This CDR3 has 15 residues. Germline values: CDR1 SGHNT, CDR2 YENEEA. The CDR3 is CASISARGHYNEQFF. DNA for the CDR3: TGTGCCAGCATCTCCGCCAGGGGGCACTACAATGAGCAGTTCTTC.

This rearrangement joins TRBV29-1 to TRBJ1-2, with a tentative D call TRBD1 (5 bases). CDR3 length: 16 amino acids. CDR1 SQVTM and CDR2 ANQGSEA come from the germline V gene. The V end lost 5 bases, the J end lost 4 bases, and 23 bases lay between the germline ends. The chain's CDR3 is CSVTLPHTGLSYGYTF. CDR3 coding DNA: TGCAGCGTTACCCTCCCTCACACAGGTCTGTCCTATGGCTACACCTTC.